These 23 T cell receptor beta chains came from one sample sequenced in a study of cytomegalovirus exposure and HLA in healthy donors. Using immunoSEQ multiplex PCR, the repertoire was profiled, and TCRdb retains in-frame clones only, with some absent. In the table there are nearly 200,000 clones, 80% to 90% of which are singletons. Sequencing was carried out using PBMCs. These receptors were obtained from a woman aged 25 to 39 in good health and CMV-seropositive.

The V gene is TRBV28, the J gene TRBJ1-2, with 8 bases that match TRBD1. Trimming removed 4 bases from V and 11 bases from J; junction bases left unmatched: 18. Germline V CDR1 and CDR2: MDHEN, SYDVKM. The CDR3 is made up of 16 amino acids. The CDR3 loop reads CASSSGGSTGGRGYTF. DNA of the CDR3: TGTGCCAGCAGTTCGGGCGGCAGTACAGGGGGAAGAGGTTACACCTTC.

A few counts support this clone. The CDR3 region has the DNA TGTGCCAGCAGACCCCGGACACGATCGAACACTGAAGCTTTCTTT. This translates into CASRPRTRSNTEAFF. The chain couples TRBV6-5 to TRBJ1-1; weak D call: TRBD1 (5 bases). The V gene lost 6 bases and the J gene lost 1 base, with 15 bases spanning the gap. In germline, CDR1 is MNHEY, CDR2 SVGAGI. This CDR3 has 15 amino acids.

The rearrangement uses TRBV9 and TRBJ2-1; possible D gene TRBD2, 5 bases. V lost 3 bases to trimming and J lost 8 bases, with 15 bases between them. This CDR3 is 14 amino acids long. Germline lookup yields CDR1 SGDLS and CDR2 YYNGEE. As DNA, the CDR3 is TGTGCCAGCAGCGGGGGATCTAGCTTCCATGAGCAGTTCTTC. The encoded protein is CASSGGSSFHEQFF. The full variable domain, completed using reference TRBV9 and TRBJ2-1, is DSGVTQTPKHLITATGQRVTLRCSPRSGDLSVYWYQQSLDQGLQFLIQYYNGEERAKGNILERFSAQQFPDLHSELNLSSLELGDSALYFCASSGGSSFHEQFFGPGTRLTVL.

J is TRBJ2-1 and V is TRBV6-5; no reliable D call. V was shortened by 2 bases and J by 0 bases, with 8 bases between the two germline ends. In germline, CDR1 is MNHEY, CDR2 SVGAGI. The CDR3 runs 15 residues. The CDR3 DNA follows: TGTGCCAGCAGTTACAGAGGTGTCTCCTACAATGAGCAGTTCTTC. Translating gives CASSYRGVSYNEQFF.

The chain is built from TRBV27 and TRBJ2-7; D is possibly TRBD2 (7 bases). Trimming took off 5 bases at V and 7 bases at J, with 15 bases between the two ends. The CDR3 spans 13 residues. In germline, CDR1 is MNHEY, CDR2 SMNVEV (reference sequence). CDR3 sequence reads: CASSLRGAQEQYF. CDR3 sequence (DNA): TGTGCCAGCAGTCTCCGGGGGGCGCAGGAGCAGTACTTC.

The chain recombines TRBV30 with TRBJ2-3, with D possibly TRBD2 on 6 matching bases. V gave up 7 bases and J gave up 0 bases, with 14 bases separating them. CDR1 GTSNPN and CDR2 SVGIG come from the germline V gene (reference sequence). This CDR3 contains 14 residues. CDR3 loop: CASVAAPSTDTQYF. As DNA, the CDR3 is TGTGCCTCAGTAGCGGCTCCTAGCACAGATACGCAGTATTTT.

This sequence joins TRBV19 and TRBJ2-1; 13 bases align to TRBD2. The CDR3 has 17 amino acids. CDR1 and CDR2 (germline): LNHDA, SQIVND (reference sequence). The trim removed 4 bases at V and 3 bases at J, leaving 6 bases unmatched. CDR3 in DNA: TGTGCCAGTAGTACACGGACTAGCGGGGGAATCTACAATGAGCAGTTCTTC. Amino acids: CASSTRTSGGIYNEQFF.

J is TRBJ2-5 and V is TRBV11-3, with 7 bases fitting TRBD1. The CDR3 covers 17 residues. Germline CDR1 is SGHNT and CDR2 is YENEEA. V was clipped by 6 bases and J by 0 bases; unmatched bases: 13. In DNA form, the CDR3 reads TGTGCCAGCAGTAAAGGGGACAGAGGGGGTTACCAAGAGACCCAGTACTTC. This translates into CASSKGDRGGYQETQYF.

This clone was seen a few times. CDR3 amino acids: CASSSPASNQAYNEQFF. CDR3 DNA: TGTGCCAGCAGCTCCCCCGCCTCCAATCAGGCCTACAATGAGCAGTTCTTC. V gene TRBV11-2 combines with J gene TRBJ2-1; no definite D call. The CDR3 sequence is 17 residues long. V was shortened by 4 bases and J by 2 bases, with 18 bases between the two germline ends. Germline V lookup: CDR1 SGHAT, CDR2 FQNNGV.

The CDR3 here is CAIGPRDNGGYTF. CDR3 sequence (DNA): TGTGCCATCGGCCCTAGGGACAACGGAGGCTACACCTTC. The V gene is TRBV10-3, the J gene TRBJ1-2; TRBD1 is a possible D gene (6 bases). Per germline, CDR1 ENHRY and CDR2 SYGVKD. The CDR3 covers 13 residues. Trimming removed 8 bases from V and 8 bases from J, with 18 bases in between.

The genes are TRBV5-6 and TRBJ2-3, with D possibly TRBD1 on 6 matching bases. Trimming stripped 6 bases from V and 4 bases from J, with 18 bases between. The CDR3 extends over 15 amino acids. From germline, CDR1 is SGHDT and CDR2 YYEEEE. The CDR3 loop reads CASTPRGRGSDTQYF. CDR3 in DNA: TGTGCCAGCACCCCGAGGGGCAGGGGATCAGATACGCAGTATTTT.

The chain employs TRBV19 and TRBJ2-7, with TRBD2 matching over 7 bases. With 5 bases clipped from V and 3 bases from J, the junction kept 13 bases outside the gene matches. The CDR3 contains 16 residues. Germline V gives CDR1 LNHDA, CDR2 SQIVND (reference sequence). The CDR3 DNA reads TGTGCCAGTAGTGATCCCTGGGAGGGTGAAGGCTACGAGCAGTACTTC. It specifies CASSDPWEGEGYEQYF.

This chain connects TRBV21-1 to TRBJ2-7; the table's D call TRBD1 went unverified against the DNA. TRBV21-1 is annotated as a pseudogene. The CDR3 extends over 14 amino acids. This CDR3 reads CASSSPDRAYEQYF. CDR3 in DNA: TGTGCCAGCAGCAGCCCGGACAGGGCCTACGAGCAGTACTTC.

V is TRBV5-1 and J is TRBJ1-1; D not resolved. V lost 6 bases and J lost 1, with 7 bases in between. The CDR3 has 12 residues. The germline V gene encodes CDR1 SGHRS and CDR2 YFSETQ. The CDR3 region is CASNSKNTEAFF. The CDR3 DNA sequence: TGCGCCAGCAACTCCAAGAACACTGAAGCTTTCTTT.

V is TRBV19 and J is TRBJ2-1; D perhaps matches TRBD2 (5 bases). This CDR3 spans 12 amino acids. Deletions cut 1 base from V and 7 bases from J, with 5 bases between. CDR1 is LNHDA and CDR2 is SQIVND in the germline V gene (reference sequence). The CDR3 spells CASSIGENEQFF. CDR3 DNA sequence: TGTGCCAGTAGTATAGGGGAGAATGAGCAGTTCTTC.

This clone was counted once. V usage is TRBV28 and J usage is TRBJ2-7; TRBD2 aligns across 8 bases. The V and J ends lost 7 bases and 7 bases, in that order; junction bases with no gene match: 12. Germline loops: CDR1 MDHEN, CDR2 SYDVKM. This CDR3 is 14 amino acids long. In DNA, the CDR3 is TGTGCCAGCAACTCGGGAGGGGCCCCTAGAGAGCAGTACTTC. As protein: CASNSGGAPREQYF.

V is TRBV9 and J is TRBJ2-1, with 7 bases matching TRBD1. The CDR3 loop spans 15 amino acids. CDR1 and CDR2 (germline): SGDLS, YYNGEE. Losses at the gene ends were 2 bases for V and 6 bases for J; bases not matched to a gene: 8. The CDR3, as DNA: TGTGCCAGCAGCGTTGGAGGACAGGTGGTCAATGAGCAGTTCTTC. This codes for CASSVGGQVVNEQFF.

As DNA, the CDR3 is TGTGCCAGCAGCCCCGGACTAGCGGGAGGGTCTGACAATGAGCAGTTCTTC. It specifies CASSPGLAGGSDNEQFF. The V call is TRBV5-5, the J call TRBJ2-1; 15 bases line up with TRBD2. V lost 4 bases, J lost 5 bases, and 7 bases stayed unmatched. The CDR3 has 17 amino acids. Germline V gene lookup returns CDR1 SGHKS and CDR2 YYEKEE (reference sequence).

This clone is a singleton in its sample. The V call is TRBV6-5, the J call TRBJ1-1; D unclear. In germline, CDR1 is MNHEY, CDR2 SVGAGI. Trimming left V 4 bases short and J 2 bases short, with 8 bases between. The CDR3 extends over 13 amino acids. CDR3 sequence reads: CASSSFPNTEAFF. The CDR3 bases are TGTGCCAGCAGTTCTTTCCCTAACACTGAAGCTTTCTTT.

V is TRBV11-3 and J is TRBJ2-7; 7 bases align to TRBD2. Per germline, CDR1 SGHNT and CDR2 YENEEA. The CDR3 length is 15 residues. Germline trimming cut 3 bases from V and 3 bases from J; bases unmatched to any gene: 8. CDR3 sequence (DNA): TGTGCCAGCAGCTTGTATAGCGGGCGAGACTACGAGCAGTACTTC. Residues: CASSLYSGRDYEQYF.

The chain links TRBV9 to TRBJ2-1; a weak D match, TRBD2 (5 bases). The CDR3 is 16 amino acids. The germline CDR1 and CDR2 sequences are SGDLS and YYNGEE. The germline V and J ends were trimmed by 4 bases and 4 bases, with 18 bases remaining between them. CDR3 in DNA: TGTGCCAGCAGCAAGGAAGGGAACGGGATTTACAATGAGCAGTTCTTC. Translation: CASSKEGNGIYNEQFF.

Only a few counts were recorded for this clone. This CDR3 reads CASSGNPGPYGYTF. The CDR3 nucleotides are TGTGCCAGCAGTGGGAATCCAGGCCCCTATGGCTACACCTTC. This chain uses TRBV2 with TRBJ1-2; D not resolved. Trimming left V 4 bases short and J 4 bases short, with 13 bases between. The CDR3 contains 14 residues. Germline lookup yields CDR1 SNHLY and CDR2 FYNNEI.

The chain joins TRBV2 to TRBJ1-4; 7 bases line up with TRBD1. The CDR3 contains 13 residues. V lost 8 bases, J lost 4 bases, and 4 bases stayed unmatched. From germline, CDR1 is SNHLY and CDR2 FYNNEI. The CDR3 sequence: CASRGQSNEKLFF. The CDR3 bases are TGTGCCAGCCGGGGACAGAGTAATGAAAAACTGTTTTTT.